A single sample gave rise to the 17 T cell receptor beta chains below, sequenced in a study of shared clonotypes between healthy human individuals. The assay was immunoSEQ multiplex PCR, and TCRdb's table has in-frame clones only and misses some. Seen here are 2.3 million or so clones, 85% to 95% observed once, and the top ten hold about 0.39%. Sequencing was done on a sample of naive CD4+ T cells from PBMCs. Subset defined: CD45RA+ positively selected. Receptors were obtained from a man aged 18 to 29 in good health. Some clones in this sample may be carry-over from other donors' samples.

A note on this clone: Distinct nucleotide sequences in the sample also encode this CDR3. DNA for the CDR3: TGTGCCAGCAGTTACAGGGTACAGGAGACCCAGTACTTC. Translating it yields CASSYRVQETQYF. The chain is built from TRBV6-6 and TRBJ2-5; D remains unclear. Germline V lookup: CDR1 MNHNY, CDR2 SVGAGI (reference sequence). Trimming took off 2 bases at V and 5 bases at J, with 9 bases between the two ends. The CDR3 consists of 13 residues.

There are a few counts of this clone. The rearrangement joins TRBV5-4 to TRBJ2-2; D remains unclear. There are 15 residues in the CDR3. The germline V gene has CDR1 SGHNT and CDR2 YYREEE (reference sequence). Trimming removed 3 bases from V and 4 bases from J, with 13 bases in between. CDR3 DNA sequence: TGTGCCAGCAGCTCCCGAGTGGGCCTCACCGGGGAGCTGTTTTTT. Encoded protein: CASSSRVGLTGELFF.

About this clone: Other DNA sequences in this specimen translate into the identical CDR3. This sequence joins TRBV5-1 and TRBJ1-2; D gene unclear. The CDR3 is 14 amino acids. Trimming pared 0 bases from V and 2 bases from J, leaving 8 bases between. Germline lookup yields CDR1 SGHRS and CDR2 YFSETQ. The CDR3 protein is CASSLVPENYGYTF. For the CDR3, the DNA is TGCGCCAGCAGCTTGGTTCCGGAGAACTATGGCTACACCTTC.

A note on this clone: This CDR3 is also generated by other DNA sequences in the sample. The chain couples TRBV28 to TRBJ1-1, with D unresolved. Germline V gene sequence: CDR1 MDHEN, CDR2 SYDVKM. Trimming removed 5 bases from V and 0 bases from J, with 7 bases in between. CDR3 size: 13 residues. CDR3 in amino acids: CASSGSLNTEAFF. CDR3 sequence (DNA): TGTGCCAGCAGTGGCAGTTTGAACACTGAAGCTTTCTTT.

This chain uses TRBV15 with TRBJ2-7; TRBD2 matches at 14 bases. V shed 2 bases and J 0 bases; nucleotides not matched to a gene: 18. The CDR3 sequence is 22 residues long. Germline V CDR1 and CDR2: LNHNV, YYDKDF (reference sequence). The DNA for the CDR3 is TGTGCCACCAGCAGAACCCCCTCCAAAGGACTAGCGGGAGGAGTAAGCTCCTACGAGCAGTACTTC. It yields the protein CATSRTPSKGLAGGVSSYEQYF. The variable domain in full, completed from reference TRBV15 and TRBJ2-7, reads DAMVIQNPRYQVTQFGKPVTLSCSQTLNHNVMYWYQQKSSQAPKLLFHYYDKDFNNEADTPDNFQSRRPNTSFCFLDIRSPGLGDTAMYLCATSRTPSKGLAGGVSSYEQYFGPGTRLTVT.

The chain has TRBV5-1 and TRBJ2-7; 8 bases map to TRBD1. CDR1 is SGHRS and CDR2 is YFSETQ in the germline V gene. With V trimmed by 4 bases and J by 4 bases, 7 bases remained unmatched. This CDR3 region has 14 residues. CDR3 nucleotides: TGCGCCAGCAGCCCCAGGGGGCTAGTGTACGAGCAGTACTTC. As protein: CASSPRGLVYEQYF.

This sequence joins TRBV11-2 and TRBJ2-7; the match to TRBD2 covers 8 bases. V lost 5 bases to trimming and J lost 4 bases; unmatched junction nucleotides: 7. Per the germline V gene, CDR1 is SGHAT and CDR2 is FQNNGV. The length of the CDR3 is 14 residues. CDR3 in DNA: TGTGCCAGCAGCCCGCCGAGCGGGAGTTACGAGCAGTACTTC. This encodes CASSPPSGSYEQYF.

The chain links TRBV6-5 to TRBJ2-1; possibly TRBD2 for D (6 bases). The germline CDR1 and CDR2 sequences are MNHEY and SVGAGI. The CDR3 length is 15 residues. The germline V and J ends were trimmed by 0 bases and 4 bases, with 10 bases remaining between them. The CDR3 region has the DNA TGTGCCAGCAGTTACTCATCCGGGAGTTACAATGAGCAGTTCTTC. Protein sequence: CASSYSSGSYNEQFF.

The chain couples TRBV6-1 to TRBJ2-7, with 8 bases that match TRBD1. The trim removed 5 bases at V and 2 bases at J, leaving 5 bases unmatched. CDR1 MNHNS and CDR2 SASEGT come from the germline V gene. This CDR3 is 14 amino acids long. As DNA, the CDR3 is TGTGCCAGCAGTCGCCAGGGGGCCCCCTACGAGCAGTACTTC. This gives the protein CASSRQGAPYEQYF.

The DNA of the CDR3 is TGTGCCTGGAGTCTCCCCGGGGGGAATCAGCCCCAGCATTTT. Encoded protein: CAWSLPGGNQPQHF. The chain is built from TRBV30 and TRBJ1-5, with D possibly matching TRBD1 (5 bases). V was trimmed by 2 bases and J by 4 bases, leaving 12 bases between them. The germline CDR1 and CDR2 sequences are GTSNPN and SVGIG (reference sequence). This CDR3 is 14 amino acids long.

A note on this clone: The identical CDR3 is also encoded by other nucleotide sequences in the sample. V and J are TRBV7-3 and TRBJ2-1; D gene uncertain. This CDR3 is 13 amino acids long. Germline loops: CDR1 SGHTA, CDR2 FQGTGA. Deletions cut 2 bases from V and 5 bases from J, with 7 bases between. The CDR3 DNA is TGTGCCAGCAGCTTATCGGGTAACAATGAGCAGTTCTTC. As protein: CASSLSGNNEQFF.

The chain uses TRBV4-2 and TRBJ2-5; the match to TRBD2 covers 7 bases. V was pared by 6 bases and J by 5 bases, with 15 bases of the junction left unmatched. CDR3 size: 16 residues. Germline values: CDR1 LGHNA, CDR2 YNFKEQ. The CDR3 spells CASSKGPAGMRETQYF. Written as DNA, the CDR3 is TGTGCCAGCAGTAAGGGGCCAGCGGGGATGCGGGAGACCCAGTACTTC.

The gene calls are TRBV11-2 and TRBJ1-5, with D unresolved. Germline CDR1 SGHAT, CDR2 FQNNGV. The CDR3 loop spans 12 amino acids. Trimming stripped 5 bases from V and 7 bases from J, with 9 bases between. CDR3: CASSTRRQPQHF. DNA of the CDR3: TGTGCCAGCAGCACCCGCCGCCAGCCCCAGCATTTT.

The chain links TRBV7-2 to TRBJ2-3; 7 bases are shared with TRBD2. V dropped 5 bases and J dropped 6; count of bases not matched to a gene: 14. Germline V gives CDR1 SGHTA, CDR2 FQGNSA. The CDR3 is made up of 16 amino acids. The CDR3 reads CASSQIGGRVGDTQYF. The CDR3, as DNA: TGTGCCAGCAGCCAGATTGGGGGGAGGGTAGGTGATACGCAGTATTTT.

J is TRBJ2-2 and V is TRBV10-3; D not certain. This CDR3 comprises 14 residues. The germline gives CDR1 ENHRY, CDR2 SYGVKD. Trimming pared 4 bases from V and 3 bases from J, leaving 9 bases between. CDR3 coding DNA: TGTGCCATCAGTGTTAACTCCGACACCGGGGAGCTGTTTTTT. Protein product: CAISVNSDTGELFF.

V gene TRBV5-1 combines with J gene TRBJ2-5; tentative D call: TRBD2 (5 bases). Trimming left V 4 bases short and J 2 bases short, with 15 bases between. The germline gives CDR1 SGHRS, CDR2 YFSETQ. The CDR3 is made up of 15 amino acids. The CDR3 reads CASSSTATNQETQYF. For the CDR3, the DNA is TGCGCCAGCAGCAGCACAGCGACTAATCAAGAGACCCAGTACTTC.

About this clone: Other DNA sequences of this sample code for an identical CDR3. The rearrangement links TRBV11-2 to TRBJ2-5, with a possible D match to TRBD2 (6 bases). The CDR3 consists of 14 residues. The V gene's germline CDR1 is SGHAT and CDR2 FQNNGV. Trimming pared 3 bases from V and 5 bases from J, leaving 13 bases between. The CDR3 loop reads CASSFGGGGETQYF. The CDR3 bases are TGTGCCAGCAGCTTCGGGGGAGGCGGCGAGACCCAGTACTTC.